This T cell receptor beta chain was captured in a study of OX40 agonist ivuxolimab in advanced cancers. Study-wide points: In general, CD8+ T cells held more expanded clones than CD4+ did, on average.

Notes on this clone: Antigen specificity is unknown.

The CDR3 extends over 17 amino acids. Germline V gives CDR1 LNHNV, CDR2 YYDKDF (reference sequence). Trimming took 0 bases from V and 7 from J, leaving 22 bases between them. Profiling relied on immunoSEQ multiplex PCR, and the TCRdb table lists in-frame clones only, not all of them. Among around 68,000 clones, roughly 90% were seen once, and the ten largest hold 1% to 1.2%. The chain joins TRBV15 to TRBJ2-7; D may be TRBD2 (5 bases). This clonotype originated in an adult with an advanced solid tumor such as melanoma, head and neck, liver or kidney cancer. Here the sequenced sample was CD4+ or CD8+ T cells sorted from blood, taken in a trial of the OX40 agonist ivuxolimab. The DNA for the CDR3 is TGTGCCACCAGCAGAGAGGTCGGGATCAACCTACGGATGGAGCAGTACTTC. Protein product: CATSREVGINLRMEQYF.